This T cell receptor beta chain was found in a study of blood T cell repertoires in COVID-19. Overall study context: Samples of COVID-19 (acute and convalescent) were obtained from the United States, Italy and Spain. T cells, B-cell-depleted T cells, or PBMCs provided the cDNA or gDNA that served as material.

Original processing notes: Estimation of nucleated cell counts relied on the amplification of reference gene primers. Produced via immunoSEQ multiplex PCR; TCRdb's table is partial and in-frame only. V and J calls and clone size are copied from that table; D and trimming were computed from the DNA. This table has 150,000 or so clones, roughly 79% appearing once. From germline, CDR1 is PRHDT and CDR2 FYEKMQ (reference sequence). V was shortened by 6 bases and J by 8 bases, with 14 bases between the two germline ends. This CDR3 comprises 14 residues. The specimen sequenced was PBMCs or T cells enriched from blood (not recorded which). The chain has TRBV13 and TRBJ1-6; D might be TRBD1 (5 bases). This TCR was recovered from a woman aged 50 to 60 who had recovered from COVID-19. The CDR3 reads CASREQDGDSPLHF. CDR3 bases: TGTGCCAGCAGAGAACAGGACGGAGATTCACCCCTCCACTTT.